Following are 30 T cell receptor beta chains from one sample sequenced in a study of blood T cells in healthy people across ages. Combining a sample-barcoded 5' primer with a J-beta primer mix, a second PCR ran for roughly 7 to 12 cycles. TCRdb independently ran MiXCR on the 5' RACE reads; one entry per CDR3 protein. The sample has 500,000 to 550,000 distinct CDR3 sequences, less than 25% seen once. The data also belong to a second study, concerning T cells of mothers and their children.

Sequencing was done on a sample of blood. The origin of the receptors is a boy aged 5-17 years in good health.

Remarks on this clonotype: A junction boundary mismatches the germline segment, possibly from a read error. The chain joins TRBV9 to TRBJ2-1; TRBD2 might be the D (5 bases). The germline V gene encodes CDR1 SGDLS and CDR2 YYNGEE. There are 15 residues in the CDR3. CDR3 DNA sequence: TGTGCCAGCAACGTAATAGGGAGCGAAGGCAATGAGCAGTTCTTC. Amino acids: CASNVIGSEGNEQFF.

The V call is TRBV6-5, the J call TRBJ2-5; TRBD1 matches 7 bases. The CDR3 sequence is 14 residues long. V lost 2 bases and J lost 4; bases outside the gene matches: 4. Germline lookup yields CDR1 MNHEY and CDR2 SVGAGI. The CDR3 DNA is TGTGCCAGCAGTTACGGACAGGAAGCAGAGACCCAGTACTTC. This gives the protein CASSYGQEAETQYF.

The CDR3 bases are TGTGCCAGCAGTGTCGACACGTCCTCGACAGATACGCAGTATTTT. Translated, it gives CASSVDTSSTDTQYF. The genes are TRBV6-1 and TRBJ2-3; D unresolved. V gave up 4 bases and J gave up 3 bases, with 14 bases separating them. Per germline, CDR1 MNHNS and CDR2 SASEGT. The CDR3 covers 15 residues.

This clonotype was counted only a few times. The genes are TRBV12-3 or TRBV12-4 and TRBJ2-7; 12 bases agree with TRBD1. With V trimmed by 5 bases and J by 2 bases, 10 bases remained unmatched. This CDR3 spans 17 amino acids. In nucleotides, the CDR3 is TGTGCCAGCAGTCCGGGGGACAGGGGGCGAAGGACCTACGAGCAGTACTTC. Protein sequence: CASSPGDRGRRTYEQYF.

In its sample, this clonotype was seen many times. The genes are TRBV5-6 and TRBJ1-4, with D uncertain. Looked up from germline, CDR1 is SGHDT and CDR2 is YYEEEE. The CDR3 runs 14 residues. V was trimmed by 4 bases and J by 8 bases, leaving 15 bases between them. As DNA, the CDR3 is TGTGCCAGCAGCCTCGGGCAGACGGGGGAAAAACTGTTTTTT. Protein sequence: CASSLGQTGEKLFF.

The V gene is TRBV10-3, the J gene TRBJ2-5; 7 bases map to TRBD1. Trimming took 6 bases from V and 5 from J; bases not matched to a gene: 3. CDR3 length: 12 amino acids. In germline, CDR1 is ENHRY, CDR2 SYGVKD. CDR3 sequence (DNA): TGTGCCATCAGAGGACAGGAGGAGACCCAGTACTTC. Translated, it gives CAIRGQEETQYF.

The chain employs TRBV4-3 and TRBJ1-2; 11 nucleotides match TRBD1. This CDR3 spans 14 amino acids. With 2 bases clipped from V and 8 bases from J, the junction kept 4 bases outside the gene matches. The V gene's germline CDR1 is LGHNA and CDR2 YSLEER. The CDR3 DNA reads TGCGCCAGCAGCCAACGGACAGGGGGCTTGGGCTACACCTTC. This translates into CASSQRTGGLGYTF.

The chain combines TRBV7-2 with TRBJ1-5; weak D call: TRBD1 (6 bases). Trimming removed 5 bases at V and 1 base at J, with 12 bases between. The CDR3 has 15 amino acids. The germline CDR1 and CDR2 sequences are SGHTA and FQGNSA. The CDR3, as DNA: TGTGCCAGCAGCCCCACAGGGACCAGCAATCAGCCCCAGCATTTT. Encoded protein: CASSPTGTSNQPQHF.

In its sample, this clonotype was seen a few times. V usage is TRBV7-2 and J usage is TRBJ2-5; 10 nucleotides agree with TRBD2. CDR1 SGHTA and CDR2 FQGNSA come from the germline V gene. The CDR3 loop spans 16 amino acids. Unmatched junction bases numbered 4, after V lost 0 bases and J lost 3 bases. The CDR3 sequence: CASSLAAGGPEETQYF. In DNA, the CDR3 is TGTGCCAGCAGCTTAGCAGCGGGGGGGCCGGAAGAGACCCAGTACTTC.

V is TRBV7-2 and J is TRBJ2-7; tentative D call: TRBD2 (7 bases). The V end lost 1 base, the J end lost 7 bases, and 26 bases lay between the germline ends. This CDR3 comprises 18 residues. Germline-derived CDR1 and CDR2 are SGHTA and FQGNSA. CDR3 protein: CASSLGGGRLTVRSEQYF. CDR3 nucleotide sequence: TGTGCCAGCAGCTTAGGGGGGGGGCGACTCACCGTACGGAGTGAGCAGTACTTC.

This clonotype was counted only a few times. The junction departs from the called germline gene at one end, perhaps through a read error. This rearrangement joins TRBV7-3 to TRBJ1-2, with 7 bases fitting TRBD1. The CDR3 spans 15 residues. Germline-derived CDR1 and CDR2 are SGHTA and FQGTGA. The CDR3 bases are TGTGTCAGCAGCTTAGGTGAAGGACAGGAGGATGGCTACACCTTC. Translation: CVSSLGEGQEDGYTF.

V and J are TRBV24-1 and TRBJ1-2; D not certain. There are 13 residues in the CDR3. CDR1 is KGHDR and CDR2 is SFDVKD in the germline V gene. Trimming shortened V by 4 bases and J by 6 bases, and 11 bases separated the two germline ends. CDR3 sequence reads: CATSDGIGDGYTF. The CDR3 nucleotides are TGTGCCACCAGTGACGGGATTGGTGATGGCTACACCTTC.

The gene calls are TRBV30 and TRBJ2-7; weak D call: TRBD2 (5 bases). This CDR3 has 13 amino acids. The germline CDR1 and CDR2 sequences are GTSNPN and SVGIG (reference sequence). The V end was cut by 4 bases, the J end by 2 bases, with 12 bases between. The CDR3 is CAWIKDGTYEQYF. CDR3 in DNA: TGTGCCTGGATAAAGGACGGGACCTACGAGCAGTACTTC.

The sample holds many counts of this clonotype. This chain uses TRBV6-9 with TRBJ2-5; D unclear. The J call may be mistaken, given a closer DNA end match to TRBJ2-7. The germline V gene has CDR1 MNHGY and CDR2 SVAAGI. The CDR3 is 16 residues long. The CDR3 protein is CASTHHLVARSYEQYF. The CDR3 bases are TGTGCCAGCACCCATCACCTTGTGGCGCGTTCCTACGAGCAGTACTTC.

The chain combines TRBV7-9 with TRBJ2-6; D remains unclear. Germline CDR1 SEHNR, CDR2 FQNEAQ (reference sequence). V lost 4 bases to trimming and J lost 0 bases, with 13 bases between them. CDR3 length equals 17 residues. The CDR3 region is CASSSGRQSSGANVLTF. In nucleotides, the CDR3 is TGTGCCAGCAGCTCAGGAAGACAAAGCTCTGGGGCCAACGTCCTGACTTTC.

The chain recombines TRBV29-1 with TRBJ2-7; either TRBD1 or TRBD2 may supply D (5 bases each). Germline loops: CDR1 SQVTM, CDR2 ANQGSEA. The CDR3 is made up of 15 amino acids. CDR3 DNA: TGCGGGGCCGGGCTCGGAGAGGGGATCTACTACGAGCAGTACTTC. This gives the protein CGAGLGEGIYYEQYF.

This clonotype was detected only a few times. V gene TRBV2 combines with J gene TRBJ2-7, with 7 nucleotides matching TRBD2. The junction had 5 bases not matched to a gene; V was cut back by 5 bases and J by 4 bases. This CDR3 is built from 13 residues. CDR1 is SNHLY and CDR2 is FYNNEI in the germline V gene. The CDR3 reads CASSPWTSYEQYF. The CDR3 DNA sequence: TGTGCCAGCAGTCCCTGGACTAGTTACGAGCAGTACTTC.

CDR3 loop: CASRVTGEGDYEQFF. The CDR3 DNA follows: TGTGCCAGCAGGGTTACAGGGGAGGGTGATTATGAGCAGTTCTTC. The chain uses TRBV12-3 or TRBV12-4 and TRBJ2-1; D is possibly TRBD1 or TRBD2 (7 bases each). The CDR3 length is 15 residues. The V gene lost 6 bases and the J gene lost 8 bases, with 20 bases spanning the gap.

CDR3: CASSPGVTNEKLFF. CDR3 coding DNA: TGTGCCAGCAGCCCAGGGGTTACTAATGAAAAACTGTTTTTT. The chain has TRBV7-2 and TRBJ1-4; TRBD1 might be the D (6 bases). V gave up 5 bases and J gave up 2 bases, with 9 bases separating them. In germline, CDR1 is SGHTA, CDR2 FQGNSA. This CDR3 contains 14 residues. Drawing the rest from reference TRBV7-2 and TRBJ1-4, the complete variable domain is GAGVSQSPSNKVTEKGKDVELRCDPISGHTALYWYRQSLGQGLEFLIYFQGNSAPDKSGLPSDRFSAERTGGSVSTLTIQRTQQEDSAVYLCASSPGVTNEKLFFGSGTQLSVL.

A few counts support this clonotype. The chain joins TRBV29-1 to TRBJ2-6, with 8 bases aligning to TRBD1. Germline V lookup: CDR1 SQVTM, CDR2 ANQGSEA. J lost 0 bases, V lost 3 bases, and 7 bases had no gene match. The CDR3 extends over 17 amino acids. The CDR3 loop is CSVDLGQEPSGANVLTF. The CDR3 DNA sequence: TGCAGCGTTGACCTGGGACAGGAACCCTCTGGGGCCAACGTCCTGACTTTC.

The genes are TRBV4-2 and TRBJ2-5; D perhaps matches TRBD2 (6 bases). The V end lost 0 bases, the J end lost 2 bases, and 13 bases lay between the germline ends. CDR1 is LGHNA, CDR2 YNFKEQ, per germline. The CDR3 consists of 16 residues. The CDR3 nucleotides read TGTGCCAGCAGCCAAGATGGCCAGCGGGTTCAAGAGACCCAGTACTTC. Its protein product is CASSQDGQRVQETQYF.

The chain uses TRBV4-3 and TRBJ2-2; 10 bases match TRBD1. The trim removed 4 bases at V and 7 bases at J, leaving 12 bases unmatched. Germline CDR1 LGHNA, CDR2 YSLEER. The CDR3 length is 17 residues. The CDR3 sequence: CASSPHRDRGFGGELFF. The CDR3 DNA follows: TGCGCCAGCAGCCCGCATAGGGACAGGGGATTTGGCGGGGAGCTGTTTTTT.

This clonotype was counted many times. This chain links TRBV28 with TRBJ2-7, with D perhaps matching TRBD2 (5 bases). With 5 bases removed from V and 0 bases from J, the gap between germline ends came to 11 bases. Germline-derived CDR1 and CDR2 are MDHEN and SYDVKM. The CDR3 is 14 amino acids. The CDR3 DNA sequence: TGTGCCAGCAGTCGCACCCGGGGCTCCTACGAGCAGTACTTC. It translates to CASSRTRGSYEQYF.

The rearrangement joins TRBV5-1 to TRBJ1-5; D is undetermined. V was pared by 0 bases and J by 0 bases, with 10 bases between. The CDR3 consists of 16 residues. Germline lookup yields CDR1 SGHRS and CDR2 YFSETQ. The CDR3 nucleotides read TGCGCCAGCAGCTTGGCCCCAGACAATAGCAATCAGCCCCAGCATTTT. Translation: CASSLAPDNSNQPQHF.

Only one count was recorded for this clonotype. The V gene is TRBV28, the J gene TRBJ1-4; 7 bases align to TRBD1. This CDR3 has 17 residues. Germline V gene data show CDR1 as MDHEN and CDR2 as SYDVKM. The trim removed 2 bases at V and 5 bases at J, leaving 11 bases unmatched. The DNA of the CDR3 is TGTGCCAGCAGTTTAAAGGGGGTGGGGACAGCAAATGAAAAACTGTTTTTT. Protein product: CASSLKGVGTANEKLFF.

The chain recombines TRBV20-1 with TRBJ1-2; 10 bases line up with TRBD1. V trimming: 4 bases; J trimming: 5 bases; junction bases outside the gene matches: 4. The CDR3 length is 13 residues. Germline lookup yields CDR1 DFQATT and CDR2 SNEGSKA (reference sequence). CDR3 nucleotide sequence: TGCAGTGCTAAGACAGGGGGCGAGTATGGCTACACCTTC. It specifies CSAKTGGEYGYTF.

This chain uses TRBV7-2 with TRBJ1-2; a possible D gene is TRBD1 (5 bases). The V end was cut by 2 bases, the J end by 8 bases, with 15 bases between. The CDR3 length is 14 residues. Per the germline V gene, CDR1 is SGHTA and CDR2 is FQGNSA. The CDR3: CASSLSGKWRGYTF. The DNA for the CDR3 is TGTGCCAGCAGCTTATCAGGGAAATGGCGAGGCTACACCTTC.

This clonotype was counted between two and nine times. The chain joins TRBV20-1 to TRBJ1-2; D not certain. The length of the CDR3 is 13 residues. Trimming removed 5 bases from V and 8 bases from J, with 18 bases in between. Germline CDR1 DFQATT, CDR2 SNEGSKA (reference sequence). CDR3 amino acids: CSAYAGYTGGYTF. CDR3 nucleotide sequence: TGCAGTGCTTATGCGGGATATACGGGAGGCTACACCTTC.

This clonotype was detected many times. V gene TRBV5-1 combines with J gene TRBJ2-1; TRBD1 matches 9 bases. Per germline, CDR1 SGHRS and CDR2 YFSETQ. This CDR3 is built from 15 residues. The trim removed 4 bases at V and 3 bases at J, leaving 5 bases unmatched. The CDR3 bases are TGCGCCAGCAGCCCTGGACAGGGGAACTACAATGAGCAGTTCTTC. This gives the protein CASSPGQGNYNEQFF. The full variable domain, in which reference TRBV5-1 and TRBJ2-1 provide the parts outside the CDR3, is KAGVTQTPRYLIKTRGQQVTLSCSPISGHRSVSWYQQTPGQGLQFLFEYFSETQRNKGNFPGRFSGRQFSNSRSEMNVSTLELGDSALYLCASSPGQGNYNEQFFGPGTRLTVL.

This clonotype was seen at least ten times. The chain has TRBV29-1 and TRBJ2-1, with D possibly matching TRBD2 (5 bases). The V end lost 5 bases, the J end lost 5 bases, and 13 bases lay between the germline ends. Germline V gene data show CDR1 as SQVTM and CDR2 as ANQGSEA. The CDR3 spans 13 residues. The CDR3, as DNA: TGCAGCGTTCAGGCGCTAGCCAACAATGAGCAGTTCTTC. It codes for CSVQALANNEQFF.